This TCR beta chain was found in a study of cytomegalovirus exposure and HLA in healthy donors (dated by TCRdb to about 2017). For the wider study: An earlier analysis of about 530 of the donors reported roughly 300 Gb of sequence data and some 110 million unique TCR beta sequences obtained from roughly 180 million T cells. An early release that covered several hundred HLA-typed donors contained approximately 320 gigabases of sequencing data and roughly 84 million unique TCR sequences. The genetic ancestry cluster associated with self-reported Caucasian donors included about 81% of the roughly 410 genotyped donors. The study aimed to test whether signatures of past pathogen exposure could be identified by cataloging public T cell receptors. The study used immunosequencing to profile the T cell repertoires of several hundred subjects and linked those repertoires to cytomegalovirus serostatus. Along with the roughly 700-subject first cohort, a separate validation cohort of about 110 different subjects was used. To predict cytomegalovirus infection status, the study combined high-throughput TCR immunosequencing, statistical association of individual TCRs with disease status, and machine learning. In a later analysis, previously published TCR beta repertoires from several hundred donors were re-analyzed and high-resolution HLA genotyping was added so that TCR occurrence patterns could be studied. The later analysis used no new phenotypic data to find candidate immune exposures, relying instead on TCR beta sequences and their occurrence across donors. In an earlier analysis of around 540 of the donors, high-throughput TCR beta sequencing was used to judge whether each TCR beta V gene segment behaved as functional or pseudogenic. Alongside the repertoire data, information on donor age, sex, ethnicity and CMV serostatus was compiled. In a later genetic analysis, genome-wide SNP genotypes for about three fifths of the roughly 670 donors were used, and that subset was treated as a discovery cohort. All discovery cohort repertoires had been generated on a single sequencing platform. HLA typing covered class I and class II loci at four-digit resolution. Typing coverage differed by locus: A, B, C, DRB1 and DQB1 were typed in roughly 629-630 donors, DQA1 in about 510, DPA1 in 600 to 610, and DPB1 in around 490. Because of strong linkage in the cohort, a few DR-DQ haplotypes were treated as single units for association and clustering. Across some 400 genotyped donors of the cohort, an average of about 220,000 unique TCR beta nucleotide sequences per donor were sequenced, and roughly a sixth of those sequences were non-productive.

Turning to this clone: The antigen it recognizes is unknown. Per-nucleotide qualities are absent, and no much larger clonotype sits a single base away.

Receptor libraries were prepared by the immunoSEQ multiplex PCR assay. For the multiplex PCR, a mixture combining 60 forward primers for TCR Vbeta segments and 13 reverse primers for TCR Jbeta segments was used. A multiplex PCR assay on genomic DNA amplified the CDR3 region of rearranged TCR beta genes. Amplified TCR beta libraries were sequenced as 87-base-pair reads on the Illumina HiSeq System. Per the original workflow: A later analysis tallied about 77 million unique TCR beta chains across the 640 or so repertoires, and roughly 11 million of those chains were shared by two or more donors. A nearest-neighbor algorithm error-corrected the raw reads and collapsed the reads into unique sequences, merging closely related sequences to remove PCR and sequencing errors. CDR3 sequences were aligned to IMGT reference sequences to assign V, D and J gene segments. For a sequence to be retained, a match of at least six nucleotides was required to both a V gene segment and a J gene segment. Rearrangements were called productive when the CDR3 lacked stop codons and stayed in frame with V and J; all others were non-productive. Following IMGT convention, CDR3 was defined as the stretch from the second conserved V-encoded cysteine up to the conserved J-encoded phenylalanine. The earlier analysis of approximately 500 of the donors excluded sequences that lacked an unambiguous match to a single V gene segment. In an earlier analysis of approximately 590 of the donors, V segments were called functional above 56.7% productive rearrangements and were called segregating when the between-donor standard deviation exceeded 5%. To diagnose cytomegalovirus status from the catalog of TCR beta chain sequences, a statistical classification framework was built. In a later analysis, V and J genes were assigned by comparing TCR nucleotide sequences against IMGT/GENE-DB human TR gene sequences. The TCRdist pipeline was used in a later analysis to assign CDR3 sequences and most-parsimonious VDJ recombination scenarios. In a later analysis, each TCR beta chain was defined by its CDR3 amino acid sequence together with its V-gene family, and reads without a unique V-gene family were excluded. To address suspected cross-contamination and a sequencing artifact, a later analysis removed roughly 580 highly shared, low-generation-probability nucleotide sequences. For each public chain, a later analysis derived a clonal expansion index from normalized ranks of inferred template counts within each repertoire. Generation probabilities in a later analysis came from a VDJ recombination model fitted to out-of-frame rearrangements, and those results were checked against IGoR. A later analysis scored TCR-TCR, TCR-HLA and TCR-CMV co-occurrence with hypergeometric tests, applying a repertoire-size bias correction to TCR pairs. To estimate false discovery rates, a later analysis permuted the HLA or CMV assignments 20 times. In a later analysis, co-occurring TCRs were grouped with DBSCAN, and TCRdist sequence similarity was added when clustering was performed within HLA-allele-positive subsets. For co-occurrence clustering, repertoires with fewer than 30,000 or more than 120,000 public chains were excluded, along with four to six repertoires with anomalous nucleotide sharing. TCRdb retrieved this table from immuneACCESS and kept in-frame rearrangements only. Not all clones are present; in checked studies, unresolved V genes account for under half, and no reason is known for the remainder. That table is the source of V, J and clone size, and D and trimming were worked out from the DNA. Across this sample there are about 130,000 clones, with roughly three quarters seen only once. Jointly, the top ten make up about 1.6% of the sample.

The CDR3 starts with the cysteine, ends with the phenylalanine, and has 14 residues. Left in the record is the CDR3 DNA by itself, 42 bases read in frame from the first base. Between the V and J ends, shortened by 0 bases and 2 bases respectively, the junction contains 6 bases. CDR1 and CDR2 were assigned from the germline V gene (reference sequence) as SGHKS and YYEKEE. The cohort was made up of around 720 healthy bone marrow donors. Cohort members were all nominally healthy when sampled, although unrecorded immune exposures were likely present. The donor was CMV seronegative and belonged to the group of over 300 seronegative cohort members. A peripheral blood sample was provided by each donor, and peripheral blood mononuclear cells were used for TCR beta sequencing. The Qiagen DNeasy Blood Extraction Kit was used to extract genomic DNA from the blood cell samples. Paper-wide results and their limitations: Because HLA typing was unavailable for some donors at each locus, only the typed subset was used in association tests. In a later analysis, most CMV-associated TCR beta chains were found to appear HLA-restricted, with HLA associations seemingly driven largely by CMV exposure. CMV serostatus was the only immune exposure information available for the cohort. Sequencing depth was assumed to be roughly uniform across donors in the presence/absence analyses, though that assumption may not hold. In a later analysis, the rate of TCR association differed among HLA loci, with DRB1 alleles having the most associated TCRs and HLA-C alleles having the fewest. The classifier was reported to diagnose cytomegalovirus status with high specificity and sensitivity in both the original and validation cohorts. In a later genetic analysis, fewer N-insertions in productive TCRs were reported among donors in an Asian-associated ancestry cluster than the approximately 670-donor mean. A group of highly shared sequence variants was considered likely to be a technical artifact of the sequencing pipeline. The 87-base-pair reads could not distinguish some IMGT-functional V segments, including TRBV6-2 and TRBV6-3, so those segments were excluded. Across donors, most TCR sequences were observed very rarely, whereas some public TCRs were present in many individuals. Only TCR beta chains were sequenced in this cohort, and the absence of alpha or paired-chain data limited detectable features. The authors suggested that the approach could potentially be extended to other disease states and immunological phenotypes. About 17 rarely observed V segments, including chromosome 9 orphons, were excluded from the earlier analysis of about 610 of the donors because counts were too low. A later analysis reported that several top co-occurrence clusters appeared linked to parvovirus B19, influenza, CMV and Epstein-Barr virus. Specific HLA alleles were associated with 16,951 TCR beta sequences at a false discovery rate of 0.05 in a later analysis. In an earlier analysis of approximately 590 of the donors, most TCR beta V segments were observed in productive rearrangements about 87% or about 30% of the time, broadly matching IMGT annotations. Linkage disequilibrium might explain the correlated functional status among segregating V segments, but an unknown experimental factor could not be excluded. The study listed 150 to 200 TCR beta chains as associated with cytomegalovirus. A later analysis found that HLA-associated TCR beta chains were more clonally expanded and had lower generation probabilities than equally common non-associated chains. In vitro tests confirmed that a few of the cytomegalovirus-associated TCR beta chains recognize cytomegalovirus antigens. A further reported finding was that TCR beta sequences accurately predicted the HLA-A and HLA-B alleles for most subjects in the first cohort. A later genetic analysis associated a missense DCLRE1C variant with V-gene and J-gene trimming of TCR beta chains, and an independent cohort replicated the association. Assigning TCR associations to individual alleles was difficult when HLA alleles, especially DR and DQ, strongly co-occurred.

The rearrangement joined TRBV5-5 to TRBJ1-3, with TRBD1 tentatively as D gene (6 bases match). The origin of this receptor is a woman under 30 in good health and CMV-seronegative. The specimen was PBMCs. The sequenced DNA is TGTGCCAGCAGCTTGGACAGGGCTGGAAACACCATATATTTT. It specifies CASSLDRAGNTIYF.